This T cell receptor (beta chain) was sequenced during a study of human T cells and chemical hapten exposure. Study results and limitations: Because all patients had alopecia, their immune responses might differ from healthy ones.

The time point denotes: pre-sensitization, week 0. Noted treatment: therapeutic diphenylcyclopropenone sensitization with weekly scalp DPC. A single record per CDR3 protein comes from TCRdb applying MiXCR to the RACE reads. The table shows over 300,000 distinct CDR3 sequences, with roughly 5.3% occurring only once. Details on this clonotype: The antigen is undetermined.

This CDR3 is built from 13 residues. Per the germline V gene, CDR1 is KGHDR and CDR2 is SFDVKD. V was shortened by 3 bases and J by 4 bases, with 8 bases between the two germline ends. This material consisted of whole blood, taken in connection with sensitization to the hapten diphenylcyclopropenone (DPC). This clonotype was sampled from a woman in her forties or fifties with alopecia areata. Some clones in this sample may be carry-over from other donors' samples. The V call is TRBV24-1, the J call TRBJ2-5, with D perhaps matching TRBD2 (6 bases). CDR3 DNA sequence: TGTGCCACCAGTGATGGGGGGAGAGAGACCCAGTACTTC. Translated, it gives CATSDGGRETQYF.